The clone carrying this T cell receptor (beta chain) appeared a single time. Method: immunoSEQ multiplex PCR; TCRdb's copy keeps in-frame clones and lacks some. The profile shows hundreds of thousands of clones, over 65% of them singletons. This specimen belongs to a study of cytomegalovirus exposure and HLA in healthy donors. In germline, CDR1 is GTSNPN, CDR2 SVGIG (reference sequence). The CDR3 consists of 16 residues. The V end was cut by 4 bases, the J end by 3 bases, with 22 bases between. What was sequenced was PBMCs. The sequence was collected from a young woman in good health and CMV-seronegative. The chain uses TRBV30 and TRBJ2-7; D not resolved. The CDR3 DNA reads TGTGCCTGGAAGTCAAAGGATTTGAACCTCCTCTACGAGCAGTACTTC. Translating it yields CAWKSKDLNLLYEQYF.